The 14 T cell receptor beta chains below all came from one sample that was sequenced in a study of T cell clonality in common variable immunodeficiency. Produced via immunoSEQ multiplex PCR; TCRdb's table is partial and in-frame only. Altogether 50,000 or so clones were found in the sample, and no singletons occur. Input material: peripheral blood mononuclear cells. The source of these receptors is a person between 18 and 70 years old in good health.

This clone was recorded at least ten times. CDR3 DNA (partial): TGTGCCAGCAGCTTCCCCGACACCGGGGAG. This translates into CASSFPDTGE. The full CDR3 reads CASSFPDTGELFF. The chain links TRBV5-4 to TRBJ2-2; D is uncertain. The read is 3 residues too short to cover the CDR3 end, so that end is filled in from the germline J gene. The CDR3 spans 13 residues. Trimming left V 2 bases short and J 3 bases short, with 5 bases between. Per germline, CDR1 SGHNT and CDR2 YYREEE (reference sequence).

This clone has ten or more counts. Coverage ceases 3 residues before the CDR3 finishes, and the germline J gene fills in the end. This rearrangement joins TRBV20-1 to TRBJ2-7, with 7 bases aligning to TRBD2. The germline CDR1 and CDR2 sequences are DFQATT and SNEGSKA (reference sequence). The trim removed 2 bases at V and 2 bases at J, leaving 6 bases unmatched. This CDR3 is built from 14 residues. The CDR3 protein is CSARSQGGPYEQYF. The covered CDR3 bases are TGCAGTGCTAGAAGCCAGGGAGGGCCCTACGAG.

This clone was counted ten times or more. The sequence runs out 3 residues before the end of the CDR3; the remainder is reconstructed from the germline J gene. This chain joins TRBV20-1 and TRBJ2-7, with D unclear. This CDR3 is 11 amino acids long. V was shortened by 5 bases and J by 1 base, with 6 bases between the two germline ends. Germline V gene data show CDR1 as DFQATT and CDR2 as SNEGSKA (reference sequence). CDR3 protein: CSAPRSYEQYF. CDR3 bases read: TGCAGTGCTCCGCGGTCCTACGAG.

This clone was seen repeatedly, ten times or more. With the read ending 3 residues before the CDR3 end, the germline J gene is used to fill in that end. The chain employs TRBV20-1 and TRBJ2-3; TRBD2 aligns across 11 bases. Losses at the gene ends were 3 bases for V and 6 bases for J; bases not matched to a gene: 8. This CDR3 has 15 amino acids. Germline values: CDR1 DFQATT, CDR2 SNEGSKA (reference sequence). The chain's CDR3 is CSASRLAGGGDTQYF. The CDR3 DNA, read in part, is TGCAGTGCTAGTAGGCTAGCGGGAGGAGGGGATACG.

This clone was observed at least ten times. The CDR3 extends 3 residues past the end of the read, so its final part is completed from the germline J gene. The chain is built from TRBV6-2 or TRBV6-3 and TRBJ2-5; maybe TRBD1 (6 bases). V lost 5 bases, J lost 5 bases, and 18 bases lay in between. CDR1 and CDR2 (germline): MNHEY, SVGEGT. CDR3 length: 15 amino acids. CDR3: CASSAAGGGRETQYF. CDR3 bases read: TGTGCCAGCAGTGCCGCCGGTGGGGGCAGGGAGACC.

This clone was counted at least ten times. The read terminates 3 residues ahead of where the CDR3 ends, so the germline J gene completes it. The rearrangement links TRBV12-5 to TRBJ1-5, with a possible D match to TRBD1 (6 bases). CDR1 is LGHNT and CDR2 is FRNRAP in the germline V gene. This CDR3 region has 16 residues. Trimming shortened V by 0 bases and J by 6 bases, and 15 bases separated the two germline ends. CDR3 DNA (partial): TGTGCTAGTGGTTTGGTACTTCACAGGGCCGCTCAGCCC. It yields the protein CASGLVLHRAAQP. The entire CDR3 sequence reads CASGLVLHRAAQPQHF.

This clone was seen only a few times. The read ends 3 residues shy of where the CDR3 ends; the end is completed using the germline J gene. The chain carries TRBV19 and TRBJ1-1; no reliable D call. The V and J ends lost 3 bases and 4 bases respectively, with 3 bases between them. Per the germline V gene, CDR1 is LNHDA and CDR2 is SQIVND (reference sequence). The CDR3 is 11 amino acids. The CDR3 region is CASSMATEAFF. The part of the CDR3 DNA that was read is TGTGCCAGTAGTATGGCCACTGAA. Variable domain in full (rest from reference TRBV19 and TRBJ1-1): DGGITQSPKYLFRKEGQNVTLSCEQNLNHDAMYWYRQDPGQGLRLIYYSQIVNDFQKGDIAEGYSVSREKKESFPLTVTSAQKNPTAFYLCASSMATEAFFGQGTRLTVV.

This clone appeared a few times. The read halts 3 residues ahead of the CDR3 end, with the missing end drawn from the germline J gene. This chain joins TRBV7-9 and TRBJ1-2, with D unresolved. Germline V gene lookup returns CDR1 SEHNR and CDR2 FQNEAQ (reference sequence). V was cut by 7 bases and J by 3 bases, with 9 bases left in between. This CDR3 region has 12 residues. CDR3 DNA (partial): TGTGCCAGCACCCCCCGTGACTATGGC. This encodes CASTPRDYG. The CDR3 reads in full as CASTPRDYGYTF.

Notes on this clone: The CDR3 end lies 3 residues beyond the end of the read and is filled in from the germline J gene. The V and J genes are TRBV7-2 and TRBJ1-2; D remains ambiguous. Germline CDR1 reads SGHTA; CDR2 reads FQGNSA. This CDR3 comprises 15 residues. The CDR3 sequence: CASSLNGGSVYDYTF. CDR3 bases read: TGTGCCAGCAGCTTGAACGGCGGGAGCGTCTACGAC.

The sample holds many counts of this clone. The read terminates 3 residues ahead of where the CDR3 ends, so the germline J gene completes it. The V gene is TRBV5-1, the J gene TRBJ1-3; no firm D call. The CDR3 covers 14 residues. Germline V gene sequence: CDR1 SGHRS, CDR2 YFSETQ. Trimming shortened V by 0 bases and J by 0 bases, and 4 bases separated the two germline ends. The part of the CDR3 DNA that was read is TGCGCCAGCAGCTTGGAGGGCTCTGGAAACACC. Amino acids: CASSLEGSGNT. The entire CDR3 protein reads CASSLEGSGNTIYF.

The table lists this clone with many counts. The read comes to an end 3 residues before the CDR3 does, leaving the germline J gene to fill in the end. The chain recombines TRBV2 with TRBJ2-7; 8 bases agree with TRBD1. Trimming at V came to 4 bases and at J to 3 bases, leaving 11 bases not matched to a gene. CDR1 and CDR2 from the germline V gene are SNHLY and FYNNEI. The CDR3 has 16 residues. Incomplete CDR3 DNA: TGTGCCAGCAGTGGGATGGGTCAGGGGGCTTACTACGAG. As protein: CASSGMGQGAYYE. In full, the CDR3 is CASSGMGQGAYYEQYF. The full variable domain, with the rest looked up from reference TRBV2 and TRBJ2-7, is EPEVTQTPSHQVTQMGQEVILRCVPISNHLYFYWYRQILGQKVEFLVSFYNNEISEKSEIFDDQFSVERPDGSNFTLKIRSTKLEDSAMYFCASSGMGQGAYYEQYFGPGTRLTVT.

Ten or more counts support this clone. From the germline J gene comes the end of the CDR3, since the read stops 3 residues before it. J is TRBJ2-2 and V is TRBV20-1, with D perhaps TRBD1 (5 bases). Trimming removed 1 base at V and 2 bases at J, with 8 bases between. Per germline, CDR1 DFQATT and CDR2 SNEGSKA (reference sequence). The CDR3 runs to 14 residues. CDR3 sequence: CSARGGGNTGELFF. The sequenced CDR3 bases are TGCAGTGCTAGAGGGGGCGGCAACACCGGGGAG.

This clone was recorded many times. Coverage ceases 3 residues before the CDR3 finishes, and the germline J gene fills in the end. The chain is built from TRBV30 and TRBJ1-2, with D unclear. The CDR3 sequence is 11 residues long. CDR1 is GTSNPN and CDR2 is SVGIG in the germline V gene (reference sequence). V lost 4 bases and J lost 2, with 5 bases in between. The CDR3 sequence is CAWNTNYGYTF. The sequenced part of the CDR3 DNA is TGTGCCTGGAACACGAACTATGGC.

This clone has ten or more counts. From the germline J gene comes the end of the CDR3, since the read stops 3 residues before it. The chain has TRBV7-2 and TRBJ1-2, with TRBD1 identical over 7 bases. From germline, CDR1 is SGHTA and CDR2 FQGNSA. The CDR3 consists of 13 residues. The covered CDR3 bases are TGTGCCAGCAGCGCTCAAAACAGGGGCGGC. It specifies CASSAQNRGG. The entire CDR3 protein is CASSAQNRGGYTF. The full variable domain, completed using reference TRBV7-2 and TRBJ1-2, is GAGVSQSPSNKVTEKGKDVELRCDPISGHTALYWYRQSLGQGLEFLIYFQGNSAPDKSGLPSDRFSAERTGGSVSTLTIQRTQQEDSAVYLCASSAQNRGGYTFGSGTRLTVV.